These T cell receptor beta chains were read from a single sample in a study of shared clonotypes between healthy human individuals. Libraries were prepared by immunoSEQ multiplex PCR; TCRdb keeps only in-frame clonotypes and omits some of them. In the table there are approximately 500,000 clones, over 60% of which are singletons. Sequenced input: PBMCs. These receptors all come from a woman in her thirties or forties in good health. Some clones in this sample may be carry-over from other donors' samples. Both conserved end residues are part of each CDR3. A D gene is named only where the DNA matches it firmly. The size entry is marked missing in some rows and otherwise reads once, few, many or a size class.

>once|TRBJ2-7|-|TRBV28
TGTGCCAGCAGTTTATCCAGAACGAGCTACGAGCAGTACTTC
CASSLSRTSYEQYF
>-|TRBJ2-1|-|TRBV6-4
TGTGCCAGCAGTGACTCGAGGTACAATGAGCAGTTCTTC
CASSDSRYNEQFF
>-|TRBJ2-3|TRBD2|TRBV10-1
TGCGCCAGCATGGCTAGCGGACCTTGGGATACGCAGTATTTT
CASMASGPWDTQYF
>-|TRBJ1-5|-|TRBV27
TGTGCCAGCAAGACGGGAAATCAGCCCCAGCATTTT
CASKTGNQPQHF
>-|TRBJ1-1|TRBD1|TRBV2
TGTGCCAGCAGTGACGAGGACAGGGCGAACACTGAAGCTTTCTTT
CASSDEDRANTEAFF
>-|TRBJ2-1|TRBD2|TRBV18
TGTGCCAGCTCACCCCTCCTCAGTGGCGGGAGAGGGGAGCAGTTCTTC
CASSPLLSGGRGEQFF
>once|TRBJ2-2|-|TRBV4-1
TGCGCCAGCAGCCACGGACCAACCAGGGGTGTCGGGGAGCTGTTTTTT
CASSHGPTRGVGELFF
>-|TRBJ2-2|-|TRBV9
TGTGCCAGCAGCGTAGGGGGAGGCCCGAACACCGGGGAGCTGTTTTTT
CASSVGGGPNTGELFF
>-|TRBJ2-1|TRBD2|TRBV5-6
TGTGCCAGCAGCCGTAGGTTAGCGGGGGACAATGAGCAGTTCTTC
CASSRRLAGDNEQFF
>-|TRBJ2-7|-|TRBV20-1
TGCAGTGCTAGTTTGGCCTACGAGCAGTACTTC
CSASLAYEQYF
>-|TRBJ2-1|-|TRBV10-2
TGCGCCAGCAGCTCTGCCTCCAGTGAGCAGTTCTTC
CASSSASSEQFF
>-|TRBJ1-5|TRBD1|TRBV28
TGTGCCAGCAGATCCGGACAGGGAATGGATCAGCCCCAGCATTTT
CASRSGQGMDQPQHF
>once|TRBJ2-1|TRBD2|TRBV5-1
TGCGCCAGCAGCACCGGACTAGCGGGAGGTTACAATGAGCAGTTCTTC
CASSTGLAGGYNEQFF
>many|TRBJ1-1|-|TRBV4-3
TGCGCCAGCAGCCAAGATCTCGGAGGGGGTGGGACTGAAGCTTTCTTT
CASSQDLGGGGTEAFF
>-|TRBJ2-5|-|TRBV5-6
TGTGCCAGCATCAGACAAGTCGGGGAGACCCAGTACTTC
CASIRQVGETQYF
>once|TRBJ1-3|-|TRBV2
TGTGCCAGCAGTGGGAGGGGCAGCTCTGGAAACACCATATATTTT
CASSGRGSSGNTIYF
>-|TRBJ2-7|-|TRBV4-1
TGCGCCAGCAGCCGACTCGGACCCTCGGAGCAGTACTTC
CASSRLGPSEQYF
>once|TRBJ1-4|TRBD1|TRBV28
TGTGCCAGCAGTTTCCGGGACAGTGGGCAAAAACTGTTTTTT
CASSFRDSGQKLFF
>-|TRBJ2-2|TRBD1|TRBV19
TGTGCCACAGGAGGACAGGGTAGGGTCGGGGAGCTGTTTTTT
CATGGQGRVGELFF
>-|TRBJ2-5|-|TRBV7-8
TGTGCCAGCAGGCCCGATAATGAACAGTGGTCTCTAATCTTACGTGAGACCCAGTACTTC
CASRPDNEQWSLILRETQYF
>-|TRBJ2-7|TRBD1|TRBV28
TGTGCCAGCAAGTCCCCGCCGGGACAGGCGTACGAGCAGTACTTC
CASKSPPGQAYEQYF
>-|TRBJ2-7|TRBD1|TRBV10-3
TGTGCCATCAGTGGGGACAGGGGGCACGACGAGCAGTACTTC
CAISGDRGHDEQYF
>-|TRBJ2-7|-|TRBV6-1
TGTGCCAGCAGTGAAGCGCGGGGGACAGGAATCTCCTACGAGCAGTACTTC
CASSEARGTGISYEQYF
>few|TRBJ1-1|TRBD1|TRBV5-1
TGCGCCAGCACAGATACAGGGGGAGACACTGAAGCTTTCTTT
CASTDTGGDTEAFF
>once|TRBJ2-5|TRBD2|TRBV6-6
TGTGCCAGCAGTTACGATGCGGGAGCGGGGGAGACCCAGTACTTC
CASSYDAGAGETQYF
>few|TRBJ2-7|TRBD1|TRBV25-1
TGTGCCAGCAGTGTCCGGGACAGGGGCTCCTACGAGCAGTACTTC
CASSVRDRGSYEQYF
>few|TRBJ1-1|-|TRBV6-1
TGTGCCAGCAGTGAGGGACGTGTGGCCACTGAAGCTTTCTTT
CASSEGRVATEAFF
>-|TRBJ2-1|TRBD1|TRBV10-3
TGTGCCGCCTCCGACAGGGCCAATGAGCAGTTCTTC
CAASDRANEQFF
>-|TRBJ1-2|-|TRBV28
TGTGCCAGCAGCACAAGACTAGCTAACTATGGCTACACCTTC
CASSTRLANYGYTF
>-|TRBJ1-4|TRBD1|TRBV28
TGTGCCAGCAGGAAGGACCGGACAGGGGAAAGGGAAAAACTGTTTTTT
CASRKDRTGEREKLFF
>-|TRBJ2-5|-|TRBV18
TGTGCCAGCTCACCAAACTCAATCCAAGAGACCCAGTACTTC
CASSPNSIQETQYF
>once|TRBJ2-7|TRBD2|TRBV9
TGTGCCAGCAGCGTAGGTCTAGCGGACTCCTACGAGCAGTACTTC
CASSVGLADSYEQYF
>-|TRBJ2-1|TRBD2|TRBV29-1
TGCAGCGTCCGCCGTCTAGCGGATGAGCAGTTCTTC
CSVRRLADEQFF
>few|TRBJ2-5|-|TRBV7-3
TGTGCCAGCAGCCCCCGGGGCGGAGAGACCCAGTACTTC
CASSPRGGETQYF
>-|TRBJ2-7|TRBD1|TRBV4-1
TGCGCCAGCAGCCGACCGGGACAGGGGGGGAGGGAGCAGTACTTC
CASSRPGQGGREQYF
>-|TRBJ2-6|-|TRBV5-1
TGCGCCAGCAGCCTCGCCAGCGGACAGATTAGCTCTGGGGCCAACGTCCTGACTTTC
CASSLASGQISSGANVLTF
>-|TRBJ2-2|-|TRBV5-1
TGCGCCAGCAGCGCGGGACTTCGTGGCGGGGAGCTGTTTTTT
CASSAGLRGGELFF
>-|TRBJ1-5|-|TRBV10-3
TGTGCCATCAGTGAAGGAGGGCATCAGCCCCAGCATTTT
CAISEGGHQPQHF
>-|TRBJ2-1|-|TRBV7-6
TGTGCCAGCAGCTTATCTGGGGGCTCCTACAATGAGCAGTTCTTC
CASSLSGGSYNEQFF
>-|TRBJ2-1|-|TRBV15
TGTGCCACCAGCAGAGCGGCAGGCAGATGGAATGAGCAGTTCTTC
CATSRAAGRWNEQFF
>few|TRBJ2-1|-|TRBV6-6
TGTGCCAGCAGTTACTCTGGGGAGGTAAGGCGGTTCTTC
CASSYSGEVRRFF
>-|TRBJ1-2|-|TRBV28
TGTGCCAGCAGGCCGAACTATGGCTACACCTTC
CASRPNYGYTF
>-|TRBJ2-7|-|TRBV7-6
TGTGCCAGCAGCACACAGGGTATCAACGAGCAGTACTTC
CASSTQGINEQYF
>-|TRBJ2-7|-|TRBV28
TGTGCCAGCAGTTTAAGGGGCTACGAGCAGTACTTC
CASSLRGYEQYF
>-|TRBJ1-5|-|TRBV7-6
TGTGCCAGCAGCAAGACAGATAGCAATCAGCCCCAGCATTTT
CASSKTDSNQPQHF
>-|TRBJ1-2|TRBD1|TRBV6-6
TGTGCCAGCAGTTACGGGGGACAGGGTATCCACCGTGGCTACACCTTC
CASSYGGQGIHRGYTF
>-|TRBJ1-1|TRBD1|TRBV5-1
TGCGCCAGCAGGACGTGGACAGGGGGCGTGAATACTGAAGCTTTCTTT
CASRTWTGGVNTEAFF
>-|TRBJ1-6|-|TRBV30
TGTGCCTGGCTAGTGGATTCACCCCTCCACTTT
CAWLVDSPLHF
>once|TRBJ2-1|TRBD2|TRBV7-3
TGTGCCAGCAGCCCTCGGGGACTAGCGGGACCTAACAATGAGCAGTTCTTC
CASSPRGLAGPNNEQFF
>-|TRBJ2-6|-|TRBV10-3
TGTGCCATACCCCGTGGGGGGGCTGCTGGGGCCAACGTCCTGACTTTC
CAIPRGGAAGANVLTF
>-|TRBJ2-2|TRBD1|TRBV5-6
TGTGCCAGCAGCTTGGCCTCAGGGACAGTCGGGGAGCTGTTTTTT
CASSLASGTVGELFF
>-|TRBJ1-2|TRBD1|TRBV27
TGTGCCAGCAGCCCTCAGGGGGTTGGCTACACCTTC
CASSPQGVGYTF
>-|TRBJ2-7|-|TRBV28
TGTGCCAGCAGTCCCAGGGTGGGCTACGAGCAGTACTTC
CASSPRVGYEQYF
>-|TRBJ2-7|-|TRBV9
TGTGCCAGCAGCGTGGGTAGCAGGGACGAGCAGTACTTC
CASSVGSRDEQYF
>-|TRBJ1-4|-|TRBV5-5
TGTGCCAGCAGAGGGGGGGAGAATGAAAAACTGTTTTTT
CASRGGENEKLFF